The rows below give T cell receptor beta chains drawn from one sample of a study of cytomegalovirus exposure and HLA in healthy donors. Only in-frame clones appear in the TCRdb table, and some are missing; sequencing was by immunoSEQ multiplex PCR. Here the sample spans 55,000 to 80,000 clones, about 79% being singletons. Specimen: PBMCs. These receptor sequences come from a man in his 60s in good health and CMV-seropositive. Both conserved end residues are part of each CDR3. A D gene is named only where the DNA matches it firmly. Clone size, where shown, is once, few, many, or a class for clones that have expanded.

j_call v_call clone_size d_call cdr3_aa cdr3_nt
TRBJ2-3 TRBV7-8 few - CASSLVGADTQYF TGTGCCAGCAGCTTAGTAGGGGCAGATACGCAGTATTTT
TRBJ2-1 TRBV13 once - CASSPAEDNEQFF TGTGCCAGCAGCCCAGCGGAAGACAATGAGCAGTTCTTC
TRBJ1-1 TRBV7-9 - - CASSLVTEVEAFF TGTGCCAGCAGCTTAGTGACGGAGGTCGAAGCTTTCTTT
TRBJ2-2 TRBV6-5 - - CASRSSDTGELFF TGTGCCAGCAGGTCCTCAGACACCGGGGAGCTGTTTTTT
TRBJ2-3 TRBV27 - - CASSRVGGAWDTQYF TGTGCCAGCAGCCGGGTGGGGGGGGCGTGGGATACGCAGTATTTT
TRBJ1-1 TRBV7-8 - TRBD1 CASSLVEDRGLRDTEAFF TGTGCCAGCAGCTTAGTGGAGGACAGGGGGCTCAGGGACACTGAAGCTTTCTTT
TRBJ1-4 TRBV7-9 - - CASSPRTATNEKLFF TGTGCCAGCAGCCCGCGAACTGCAACTAATGAAAAACTGTTTTTT
TRBJ1-3 TRBV5-1 - - CASSLGGGRGAGNTIYF TGCGCCAGCAGCTTGGGTGGGGGCAGAGGCGCTGGAAACACCATATATTTT
TRBJ2-7 TRBV11-3 few TRBD2 CASSSSQLAGAYEQYF TGTGCCAGCAGCTCCTCCCAACTAGCGGGAGCCTACGAGCAGTACTTC
TRBJ2-3 TRBV7-7 - TRBD1 CASSLAGGSTDTQYF TGTGCTAGCAGCTTAGCAGGGGGTAGCACAGATACGCAGTATTTT
TRBJ2-7 TRBV4-1 - - CASSQVEGAYEQYF TGCGCCAGCAGCCAAGTCGAAGGGGCATACGAGCAGTACTTC
TRBJ2-4 TRBV28 - - CASSLLVAGAKNIQYF TGTGCCAGCAGTTTATTGGTTGCGGGGGCCAAAAACATTCAGTACTTC
TRBJ2-1 TRBV6-4 - - CASSSQLDYNEQFF TGTGCCAGCAGTTCCCAACTAGACTACAATGAGCAGTTCTTC
TRBJ1-2 TRBV5-6 - TRBD1 CASSLIGQGSDGYTF TGTGCCAGCAGTTTGATCGGACAGGGGAGTGATGGCTACACCTTC
TRBJ1-1 TRBV7-9 - TRBD1 CASSLGTVTEAFF TGTGCCAGCAGCCTAGGGACAGTAACGGAAGCTTTCTTT
TRBJ1-1 TRBV27 - TRBD1 CASRFPSDRGGTEAFF TGTGCCAGCAGATTCCCCTCGGACAGGGGAGGAACTGAAGCTTTCTTT
TRBJ2-3 TRBV7-2 - - CASSFSRPAGTQYF TGTGCCAGCAGCTTTTCGCGGCCCGCGGGAACGCAGTATTTT
TRBJ1-5 TRBV4-1 - - CASSQGRDGQPQHF TGCGCCAGCAGCCAAGGGAGGGACGGGCAGCCCCAGCATTTT
TRBJ2-4 TRBV4-1 - TRBD1 CASSQPRDRKNIQYF TGCGCCAGCAGCCAACCCCGGGACAGAAAAAACATTCAGTACTTC
TRBJ2-5 TRBV5-1 - TRBD2 CASSGTSGGPETQYF TGCGCCAGCAGCGGGACTAGCGGGGGGCCGGAGACCCAGTACTTC
TRBJ2-1 TRBV6-1 - TRBD2 CASRLAGGGNEQFF TGTGCCAGCAGACTAGCGGGAGGAGGCAATGAGCAGTTCTTC
TRBJ1-3 TRBV11-2 once TRBD1 CASSAAGTGGLLSRNTIYF TGTGCCAGCAGCGCGGCCGGGACAGGGGGTTTACTTTCGCGAAACACCATATATTTT
TRBJ2-1 TRBV6-5 - - CASSPSSFHNEQFF TGTGCCAGCAGTCCTTCTAGCTTTCACAATGAGCAGTTCTTC
TRBJ2-2 TRBV4-1 few - CASSQGRATAKYTGELFF TGCGCCAGCAGCCAAGGAAGGGCGACAGCTAAGTACACCGGGGAGCTGTTTTTT
TRBJ2-1 TRBV5-4 - TRBD2 CASSLEGGRWNEQFF TGTGCCAGCAGCTTGGAGGGAGGGCGCTGGAATGAGCAGTTCTTC
TRBJ2-3 TRBV9 once - CASSVATDTQYF TGTGCCAGCAGCGTAGCTACAGATACGCAGTATTTT
TRBJ2-5 TRBV5-1 few TRBD2 CASSLLAGVGETQYF TGCGCCAGCAGCTTACTAGCGGGAGTGGGAGAGACCCAGTACTTC
TRBJ2-1 TRBV10-3 - TRBD1 CAIRETGAGEQFF TGTGCCATCAGAGAGACAGGGGCGGGCGAGCAGTTCTTC
TRBJ2-1 TRBV13 few TRBD1 CASSRFRPGQTIYNEQFF TGTGCCAGCAGCCGCTTTCGACCGGGACAGACAATTTACAATGAGCAGTTCTTC
TRBJ2-1 TRBV4-1 - TRBD1 CASSQKPQDRAYNEQFF TGCGCCAGCAGCCAAAAGCCCCAGGACAGGGCCTACAATGAGCAGTTCTTC
TRBJ1-5 TRBV6-1 once TRBD1 CASSEDRGGQPQHF TGTGCCAGCAGTGAGGACAGGGGAGGGCAGCCCCAGCATTTT
TRBJ1-3 TRBV5-6 - TRBD1 CASSGIKDRGPLTGNTIYF TGTGCCAGCAGCGGAATAAAGGACAGGGGGCCACTCACTGGAAACACCATATATTTT
TRBJ1-1 TRBV19 few TRBD1 CASTAGGWITEAFF TGTGCCAGTACGGCAGGGGGCTGGATCACTGAAGCTTTCTTT
TRBJ1-5 TRBV5-5 once - CASSLDLHGQPQHF TGTGCCAGCAGCTTGGACCTACACGGGCAGCCCCAGCATTTT
TRBJ2-2 TRBV7-6 - TRBD1 CASRMGADRVVPNTGELFF TGTGCCAGCAGAATGGGGGCGGACAGGGTTGTTCCGAACACCGGGGAGCTGTTTTTT
TRBJ1-1 TRBV28 once - CASSGVYGTEAFF TGTGCCAGCAGCGGGGTTTACGGCACTGAAGCTTTCTTT
TRBJ1-1 TRBV5-5 - - CASSLLSVNTEAFF TGTGCCAGCAGCTTACTCTCGGTGAACACTGAAGCTTTCTTT
TRBJ2-7 TRBV6-5 - TRBD2 CASSRLAGGYEQYF TGTGCCAGCAGTCGACTAGCGGGAGGCTACGAGCAGTACTTC
TRBJ2-7 TRBV5-1 once - CASSLEDSSEQYF TGCGCCAGCAGCTTGGAGGACAGCAGCGAGCAGTACTTC
TRBJ1-1 TRBV18 - - CASGHQGNTEAFF TGTGCCAGCGGACATCAAGGGAACACTGAAGCTTTCTTT
TRBJ1-4 TRBV6-6 few TRBD1 CASSYSQGSDEKLFF TGTGCCAGCAGTTACTCACAGGGGAGCGATGAAAAACTGTTTTTT
TRBJ2-7 TRBV11-3 - TRBD2 CASSLDGTRVLKVYEQYF TGTGCCAGCAGCTTAGACGGGACTAGGGTTTTAAAGGTCTACGAGCAGTACTTC
TRBJ2-3 TRBV6-1 - TRBD2 CAAGLAGGSYTQYF TGTGCCGCGGGGCTAGCGGGAGGCTCCTATACGCAGTATTTT
TRBJ2-2 TRBV19 - - CASSITETGAGELFF TGTGCCAGTAGTATAACTGAGACAGGAGCCGGGGAGCTGTTTTTT
TRBJ2-5 TRBV28 - - CASSPTNGVSGETQYF TGTGCCAGCAGTCCTACGAATGGGGTGAGCGGGGAGACCCAGTACTTC
TRBJ2-6 TRBV7-6 - - CASSPRSSGANVLTF TGTGCCAGCAGCCCACGGAGCTCTGGGGCCAACGTCCTGACTTTC
TRBJ2-1 TRBV5-1 - - CASSELANSYNEQFF TGCGCCAGCAGCGAACTAGCAAACTCCTACAATGAGCAGTTCTTC
TRBJ1-1 TRBV10-2 few - CASSERTVMNTEAFF TGCGCCAGCAGTGAACGAACGGTGATGAACACTGAAGCTTTCTTT
TRBJ1-1 TRBV29-1 - - CSVEWAGESTEAFF TGCAGCGTTGAGTGGGCAGGGGAGTCCACTGAAGCTTTCTTT
TRBJ1-1 TRBV18 many - CASSPSTGSQMNTEAFF TGTGCCAGCTCACCAAGTACAGGGAGTCAAATGAACACTGAAGCTTTCTTT
TRBJ2-7 TRBV2 - TRBD2 CASYALLAGPDYEQYF TGTGCCAGCTATGCCCTCTTAGCGGGACCAGACTACGAGCAGTACTTC
TRBJ2-5 TRBV9 few TRBD1 CASSVRPGTGKETQYF TGTGCCAGCAGCGTAAGGCCCGGGACAGGGAAAGAGACCCAGTACTTC
TRBJ1-1 TRBV5-5 - - CASSPLTLNTEAFF TGTGCCAGCAGCCCTCTCACACTGAACACTGAAGCTTTCTTT
TRBJ2-1 TRBV10-2 - TRBD1 CASGTGSYNEQFF TGCGCCAGCGGGACAGGGTCCTACAATGAGCAGTTCTTC
TRBJ1-2 TRBV6-5 - - CASSLRGYGYTF TGTGCCAGCAGCTTAAGGGGCTATGGCTACACCTTC
TRBJ1-4 TRBV5-6 once - CASSSAGEGNEKLFF TGTGCCAGCAGCTCTGCCGGGGAAGGAAATGAAAAACTGTTTTTT
TRBJ1-3 TRBV6-5 - - CASSSTGYSGNTIYF TGTGCCAGCAGTTCGACAGGTTACTCTGGAAACACCATATATTTT
TRBJ1-2 TRBV11-2 - - CASSFAGGYGYTF TGTGCCAGCAGCTTCGCGGGCGGCTATGGCTACACCTTC
TRBJ2-7 TRBV7-8 - - CASSPARLAQTYEQYF TGTGCCAGCAGCCCGGCGAGGCTAGCGCAAACCTACGAGCAGTACTTC
TRBJ2-4 TRBV11-3 - - CASSLRGLAKNIQYF TGTGCCAGCAGCTTGAGGGGACTAGCCAAAAACATTCAGTACTTC